This T cell receptor (beta chain) was profiled in a study of identical twins. MiXCR, run by TCRdb on the 5' RACE reads, gives a single entry per CDR3 protein. The sample includes 410,000 or so distinct CDR3 sequences, less than 20% seen only once; the top ten take around 12%. Source material: naive T cells sorted from blood. The clonotype originates from a man between 50 and 59 years old in good health.

The CDR3 coding sequence is TGTGCCATCAGTGATCCGATGGGGGGAACGTCCTACGAGCAGTACTTC. It codes for CAISDPMGGTSYEQYF. The chain links TRBV10-3 to TRBJ2-7; tentative D call: TRBD2 (6 bases). CDR3 length: 16 amino acids. Germline CDR1 and CDR2: ENHRY and SYGVKD. Between the trimmed V and J ends, which lost 3 bases and 1 base, there was a span of 16 bases.